Reported below is one T cell receptor (beta chain). Naive CD8 populations comprised CD45RO-negative cells positively selected for CCR7, excluding terminally differentiated effector memory CD45RA+ cells. Sequencing was performed with immunoSEQ multiplex PCR; in TCRdb, only in-frame clones are kept and a portion is missing. The data hold more than 2 million clones, with approximately 95% observed a single time. This entry comes from a study of shared clonotypes between healthy human individuals. Germline loops: CDR1 GTSNPN, CDR2 SVGIG (reference sequence). The V end was cut by 1 base, the J end by 5 bases, with 24 bases between. The CDR3 is 17 residues long.

The sample was naive CD8+ T cells sorted from blood. This receptor was identified in a man between 18 and 35 years old in good health. The rearrangement links TRBV30 to TRBJ2-7; D might be TRBD2 (6 bases). The CDR3 DNA sequence: TGTGCCTGGAGTGATTCTTCGAGCGGGCCAGAATGGGACGAGCAGTACTTC. Amino acid sequence: CAWSDSSSGPEWDEQYF.